The sequence of this T cell receptor beta chain was determined in a study of cytomegalovirus exposure and HLA in healthy donors. Notes on the study in general: The authors later linked a missense DCLRE1C variant to TCR beta V- and J-gene trimming. Later analysis reportedly placed an Asian-associated ancestry cluster below the roughly 700-donor mean in N-insertions.

This CDR3 spans 14 amino acids. CDR1 is SGHVS and CDR2 is FQNEAQ in the germline V gene. V lost 5 bases and J lost 8; bases outside the gene matches: 8. Turning to this clone: Its antigen is unidentified.

PCR primers comprised 60 Vbeta and 13 Jbeta primers. As originally analysed: In a later analysis, of 70 million to 85 million unique beta chains, 9 million to 11 million appeared in at least two donors. Clones were sequenced by immunoSEQ multiplex PCR, and TCRdb holds only the in-frame ones, with some missing. Clone size and the V and J calls come from that table; the DNA yielded D and trimming. This sample has about 150,000 clones, with approximately 84% found just once. This TCR was recovered from a girl aged 10-17 years in good health and CMV-seropositive. The rearrangement links TRBV7-8 to TRBJ1-4, with 7 bases identical to TRBD1. The sample consisted of PBMCs. CDR3 in amino acids: CASSLPGQTEKLFF. The CDR3 nucleotides are TGTGCCAGCAGCCTGCCGGGACAGACCGAAAAACTGTTTTTT.